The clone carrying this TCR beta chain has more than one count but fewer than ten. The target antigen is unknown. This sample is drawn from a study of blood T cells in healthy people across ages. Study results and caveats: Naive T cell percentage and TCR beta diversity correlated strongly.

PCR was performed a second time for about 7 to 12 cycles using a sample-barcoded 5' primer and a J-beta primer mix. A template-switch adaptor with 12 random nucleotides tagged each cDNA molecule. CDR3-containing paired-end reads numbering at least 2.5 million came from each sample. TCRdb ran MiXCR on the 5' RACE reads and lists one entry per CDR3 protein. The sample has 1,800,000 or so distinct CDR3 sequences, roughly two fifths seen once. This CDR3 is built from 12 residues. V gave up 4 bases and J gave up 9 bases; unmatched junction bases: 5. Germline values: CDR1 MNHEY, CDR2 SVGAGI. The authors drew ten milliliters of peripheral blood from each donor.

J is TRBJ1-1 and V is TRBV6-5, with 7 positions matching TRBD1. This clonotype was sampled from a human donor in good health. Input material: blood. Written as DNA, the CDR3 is TGTGCCAGCAGTTTAACAGGGGTAAAAGCTTTCTTT. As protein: CASSLTGVKAFF.